The clone carrying this T cell receptor beta chain was detected ten times or more. Its target is unknown. This entry is derived from a study of spatial heterogeneity in lung cancer. The study's findings and limits: Blood contained ubiquitous expanded tumor TCRs more at resection than at follow-up.

TCRdb re-called the 5' RACE reads with MiXCR, one entry per CDR3 protein. In the table there are about 40,000 distinct CDR3 sequences, approximately 5.2% of which are singletons. The time point denotes: sample taken at primary tumor resection. No cells were sorted before sequencing. The whole RNA sequenced was extracted from tumor, nontumor lung or frozen PBMC. Just over 70 TRACERx patients with early, untreated non-small cell lung cancer donated samples. J gave up 0 bases and V 2 bases, and 9 bases lay outside the gene matches. This CDR3 is 18 amino acids long. Germline V CDR1 and CDR2: MNHEY, SVGEGT.

Here the sequenced sample was PBMCs, taken at surgery. V and J are TRBV6-2 or TRBV6-3 and TRBJ1-3; TRBD1 agrees at 8 bases. This receptor was identified in a female donor with early-stage non-small cell lung cancer. CDR3 DNA sequence: TGTGCCAGCAGTTACCGATTTGGACAGGGAAACTCTGGAAACACCATATATTTT. Amino acids: CASSYRFGQGNSGNTIYF.